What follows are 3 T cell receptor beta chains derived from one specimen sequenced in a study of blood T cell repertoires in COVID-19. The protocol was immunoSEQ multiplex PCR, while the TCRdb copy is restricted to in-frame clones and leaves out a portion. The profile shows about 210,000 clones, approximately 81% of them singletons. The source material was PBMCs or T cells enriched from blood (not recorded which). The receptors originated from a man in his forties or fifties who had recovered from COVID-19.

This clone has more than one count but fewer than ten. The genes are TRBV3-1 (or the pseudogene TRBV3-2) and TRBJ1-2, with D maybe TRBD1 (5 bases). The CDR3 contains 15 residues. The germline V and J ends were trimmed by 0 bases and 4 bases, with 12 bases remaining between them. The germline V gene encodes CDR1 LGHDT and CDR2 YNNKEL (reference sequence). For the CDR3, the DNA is TGTGCCAGCAGCCAAGACCCGGAGGGGTCCTATGGCTACACCTTC. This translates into CASSQDPEGSYGYTF.

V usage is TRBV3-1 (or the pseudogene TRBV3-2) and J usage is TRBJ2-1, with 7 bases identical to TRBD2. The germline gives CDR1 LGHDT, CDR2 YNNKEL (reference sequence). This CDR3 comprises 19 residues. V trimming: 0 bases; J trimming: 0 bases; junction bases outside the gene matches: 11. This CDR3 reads CASSQEGLAVYSSYNEQFF. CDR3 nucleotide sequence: TGTGCCAGCAGCCAAGAAGGGCTAGCGGTATATAGCTCCTACAATGAGCAGTTCTTC.

CDR3 nucleotide sequence: TGTGCCAGCAGGGGACAGGGGGGGAACACTGAAGCTTTCTTT. It is translated as CASRGQGGNTEAFF. This chain uses TRBV2 with TRBJ1-1; 11 positions match TRBD1. CDR3 length: 14 amino acids. V dropped 6 bases and J dropped 1; count of bases not matched to a gene: 1. Germline V lookup: CDR1 SNHLY, CDR2 FYNNEI. Looking up the rest from reference TRBV2 and TRBJ1-1 gives the full variable domain: EPEVTQTPSHQVTQMGQEVILRCVPISNHLYFYWYRQILGQKVEFLVSFYNNEISEKSEIFDDQFSVERPDGSNFTLKIRSTKLEDSAMYFCASRGQGGNTEAFFGQGTRLTVV.